The 26 T cell receptor beta chains below come from one sample, sequenced in a study of blood T cell repertoires in COVID-19. The data were produced by immunoSEQ multiplex PCR, yet TCRdb's version contains in-frame clones alone and is incomplete. The sample has about 91,000 clones; 70% to 90% are singletons. The sequenced sample consisted of peripheral blood. Receptor source: a man between 70 and 80 years old with acute or convalescent COVID-19.

The V gene is TRBV7-2, the J gene TRBJ1-5; D might be TRBD1 (5 bases). CDR1 SGHTA and CDR2 FQGNSA come from the germline V gene. CDR3 length: 15 residues. V dropped 0 bases and J dropped 1 base, with 7 bases sitting between them. The CDR3 sequence is CASSLAGGSNQPQHF. The CDR3 bases are TGTGCCAGCAGCTTAGCGGGGGGGAGCAATCAGCCCCAGCATTTT.

The chain uses TRBV5-1 and TRBJ1-2; the D is unclear. CDR1 and CDR2 from the germline V gene are SGHRS and YFSETQ. The CDR3 covers 13 residues. With 0 bases removed from V and 4 bases from J, the gap between germline ends came to 7 bases. CDR3: CASSLDSAYGYTF. The CDR3 coding sequence is TGCGCCAGCAGCTTGGACAGTGCCTATGGCTACACCTTC.

The chain couples TRBV7-8 to TRBJ1-6; the D is unclear. Trimming took off 3 bases at V and 8 bases at J, with 14 bases between the two ends. There are 15 residues in the CDR3. Germline CDR1 is SGHVS and CDR2 is FQNEAQ. The CDR3 here is CASSFAGPGDSPLHF. As DNA, the CDR3 is TGTGCCAGCAGCTTTGCCGGGCCCGGGGATTCACCCCTCCACTTT.

The chain links TRBV6-6 to TRBJ1-2; D is ambiguous. The length of the CDR3 is 12 residues. Looked up from germline, CDR1 is MNHNY and CDR2 is SVGAGI (reference sequence). V dropped 5 bases and J dropped 6 bases, with 10 bases sitting between them. Here the CDR3 DNA reads TGTGCCAGCAGTCGCGACGGAGATGGCTACACCTTC. As protein: CASSRDGDGYTF.

This chain connects TRBV7-2 to TRBJ1-3; D unresolved. CDR3 size: 15 residues. The germline gives CDR1 SGHTA, CDR2 FQGNSA. V was shortened by 1 base and J by 0 bases, with 7 bases between the two germline ends. The chain's CDR3 is CASSLVSSSGNTIYF. The CDR3 bases are TGTGCCAGCAGCTTAGTTTCGAGCTCTGGAAACACCATATATTTT.

The chain is built from TRBV4-2 and TRBJ2-2; D unclear. Per the germline V gene, CDR1 is LGHNA and CDR2 is YNFKEQ. The ends were cut back, 0 bases at V and 7 bases at J, with 15 bases in the middle. The CDR3 covers 16 residues. This chain's CDR3 is CASSQDPIYFGGELFF. CDR3 sequence (DNA): TGTGCCAGCAGCCAAGACCCGATTTATTTCGGCGGGGAGCTGTTTTTT.

The gene calls are TRBV6-6 and TRBJ1-5, with unresolved D. Trimming took off 5 bases at V and 1 base at J, with 6 bases between the two ends. This CDR3 has 13 amino acids. The germline gives CDR1 MNHNY, CDR2 SVGAGI (reference sequence). The CDR3 protein is CASSPRSNQPQHF. The DNA of the CDR3 is TGTGCCAGCAGTCCGAGAAGCAATCAGCCCCAGCATTTT.

The gene calls are TRBV4-1 and TRBJ2-5, with D unresolved. Trimming removed 3 bases from V and 4 bases from J, with 3 bases in between. This CDR3 is 11 amino acids long. Germline CDR1 is MGHRA and CDR2 is YSYEKL. CDR3: CASSHRETQYF. In DNA form, the CDR3 reads TGCGCCAGCAGCCATCGAGAGACCCAGTACTTC.

The chain carries TRBV4-1 and TRBJ1-1; D might be TRBD1 (5 bases). This CDR3 contains 16 residues. V was cut by 2 bases and J by 3 bases, with 16 bases left in between. Germline V gives CDR1 MGHRA, CDR2 YSYEKL. The CDR3 here is CASSQSADRRDTEAFF. The CDR3 DNA sequence: TGCGCCAGCAGCCAATCCGCCGACAGAAGGGACACTGAAGCTTTCTTT.

This chain connects TRBV6-1 to TRBJ2-5; TRBD1 is a possible D gene (5 bases). CDR1 is MNHNS and CDR2 is SASEGT in the germline V gene. Trimming took 2 bases from V and 1 from J, leaving 8 bases between them. The CDR3 has 14 amino acids. CDR3 residues: CASSERRGQETQYF. The CDR3 DNA reads as TGTGCCAGCAGTGAACGTAGGGGCCAAGAGACCCAGTACTTC.

The V gene is TRBV12-3 or TRBV12-4, the J gene TRBJ1-1; D perhaps matches TRBD1 (5 bases). V was trimmed by 3 bases and J by 10 bases, leaving 12 bases between them. This CDR3 comprises 12 residues. CDR3 DNA: TGTGCCAGCAGTTTTAGGACAATCGGAGCTTTCTTT. This sequence encodes CASSFRTIGAFF.

The table lists this clone with a count of one. This rearrangement joins TRBV5-1 to TRBJ1-4; 7 nucleotides align to TRBD1. Looked up from germline, CDR1 is SGHRS and CDR2 is YFSETQ. The CDR3 has 15 amino acids. Losses at the gene ends were 0 bases for V and 7 bases for J; bases not matched to a gene: 6. The CDR3 sequence: CASSLGRGRLEKLFF. The DNA for the CDR3 is TGCGCCAGCAGCTTGGGCAGGGGGAGGCTTGAAAAACTGTTTTTT.

V usage is TRBV7-9 and J usage is TRBJ1-2; 8 bases align to TRBD1. Germline lookup yields CDR1 SEHNR and CDR2 FQNEAQ (reference sequence). Trimming removed 1 base from V and 6 bases from J; junction bases left unmatched: 10. The CDR3 totals 16 residues. This CDR3 reads CASSLEDRVAGDGYTF. The CDR3 bases are TGTGCCAGCAGCTTAGAGGACAGGGTGGCGGGGGATGGCTACACCTTC.

The CDR3 DNA reads TGTGCCAGCAGTGACAGCGGGGAGACTTACGAGCAGTACGTC. Encoded protein: CASSDSGETYEQYV. This chain uses TRBV6-4 with TRBJ2-7; 7 bases are shared with TRBD2. This CDR3 comprises 14 residues. Losses at the gene ends were 2 bases for V and 4 bases for J; bases not matched to a gene: 5. The germline gives CDR1 MRHNA, CDR2 SNTAGT.

The gene calls are TRBV11-1 and TRBJ2-2; 10 bases are shared with TRBD1. This CDR3 comprises 16 residues. V was clipped by 4 bases and J by 4 bases; unmatched bases: 6. The germline gives CDR1 SGHAT, CDR2 FQDESV (reference sequence). The CDR3 here is CASSSTGTGVTGELFF. The CDR3 region has the DNA TGTGCCAGCAGCTCTACCGGGACAGGGGTCACCGGGGAGCTGTTTTTT.

The CDR3 bases are TGTGCCAGCAGCTCCCATGGGGACAGAGGCACTGAAGCTTTCTTT. Translated, it gives CASSSHGDRGTEAFF. V and J are TRBV5-5 and TRBJ1-1, with 7 positions matching TRBD1. The trim removed 3 bases at V and 4 bases at J, leaving 9 bases unmatched. The CDR3 is made up of 15 amino acids. The germline V gene encodes CDR1 SGHKS and CDR2 YYEKEE (reference sequence).

The chain combines TRBV4-1 with TRBJ1-4, with 7 bases identical to TRBD1. The CDR3 consists of 16 residues. CDR1 and CDR2 from the germline V gene are MGHRA and YSYEKL. V shed 6 bases and J 5 bases; nucleotides not matched to a gene: 12. CDR3 residues: CASRRGGQPTNEKLFF. DNA of the CDR3: TGCGCCAGCAGACGGGGGGGACAGCCTACCAATGAAAAACTGTTTTTT.

This clone was detected once. The chain links TRBV7-9 to TRBJ1-2, with 7 bases that match TRBD1. With 5 bases clipped from V and 3 bases from J, the junction kept 9 bases outside the gene matches. The germline V gene encodes CDR1 SEHNR and CDR2 FQNEAQ (reference sequence). The CDR3 has 15 amino acids. The CDR3: CASSPGQPEDYGYTF. CDR3 nucleotide sequence: TGTGCCAGCAGCCCGGGACAGCCGGAGGACTATGGCTACACCTTC. The variable domain in full, with the rest retrieved from reference TRBV7-9 and TRBJ1-2, is DTGVSQNPRHKITKRGQNVTFRCDPISEHNRLYWYRQTLGQGPEFLTYFQNEAQLEKSRLLSDRFSAERPKGSFSTLEIQRTEQGDSAMYLCASSPGQPEDYGYTFGSGTRLTVV.

This chain links TRBV7-3 with TRBJ1-1; 7 bases map to TRBD1. The germline CDR1 and CDR2 sequences are SGHTA and FQGTGA. V was clipped by 4 bases and J by 2 bases; unmatched bases: 10. This CDR3 has 16 residues. The CDR3 protein is CASSSQGGTANTEAFF. CDR3 nucleotides: TGTGCCAGCAGCTCCCAGGGCGGGACAGCAAACACTGAAGCTTTCTTT.

The chain is built from TRBV5-1 and TRBJ1-5; D gene ambiguous. V lost 4 bases and J lost 6, with 11 bases in between. The CDR3 sequence is 13 residues long. The germline gives CDR1 SGHRS, CDR2 YFSETQ. The CDR3 region is CASSPSSGQPQHF. The CDR3 DNA reads TGCGCCAGCAGCCCCAGCAGCGGTCAGCCCCAGCATTTT. The full variable domain, in which reference TRBV5-1 and TRBJ1-5 provide the parts outside the CDR3, is KAGVTQTPRYLIKTRGQQVTLSCSPISGHRSVSWYQQTPGQGLQFLFEYFSETQRNKGNFPGRFSGRQFSNSRSEMNVSTLELGDSALYLCASSPSSGQPQHFGDGTRLSIL.

The rearrangement uses TRBV11-2 and TRBJ2-2, with 7 bases lining up with TRBD2. The CDR3 is 17 residues long. The J segment lost 1 base and the V segment lost 5 bases, leaving 10 bases of the junction unmatched. From germline, CDR1 is SGHAT and CDR2 FQNNGV. The CDR3 coding sequence is TGTGCCAGCAGCCCACCTCCCAGGACTAGGAACACCGGGGAGCTGTTTTTT. It yields the protein CASSPPPRTRNTGELFF.

This clone showed up just a few times. The chain has TRBV6-5 and TRBJ1-5, with 8 bases matching TRBD1. The CDR3 consists of 14 residues. The germline CDR1 and CDR2 sequences are MNHEY and SVGAGI. J gave up 5 bases and V 6 bases, and 6 bases lay outside the gene matches. CDR3 coding DNA: TGTGCCAGCAGGCCCCCGGACAGGGATCAGCCCCAGCATTTT. Amino acid sequence: CASRPPDRDQPQHF.

The CDR3 DNA reads TGCGCCAGCAGCTTGTCGGGAACTAATGAAAAACTGTTTTTT. It yields the protein CASSLSGTNEKLFF. The chain has TRBV5-1 and TRBJ1-4; no reliable D call. Germline lookup yields CDR1 SGHRS and CDR2 YFSETQ. Trimming shortened V by 1 base and J by 1 base, and 5 bases separated the two germline ends. CDR3 length: 14 residues.

This chain links TRBV19 with TRBJ1-1; TRBD1 aligns across 9 bases. The CDR3 totals 15 residues. The V gene's germline CDR1 is LNHDA and CDR2 SQIVND (reference sequence). Trimming cost V 7 bases and J 0 bases; bases outside gene matches: 6. CDR3 in DNA: TGTGCCAGTACCTTACGGACAGGGGTGAACACTGAAGCTTTCTTT. It translates to CASTLRTGVNTEAFF.

The chain uses TRBV6-1 and TRBJ1-1; 7 bases are a match to TRBD1. Trimming cost V 0 bases and J 11 bases; bases outside gene matches: 9. Germline V gives CDR1 MNHNS, CDR2 SASEGT. The CDR3 covers 14 residues. The CDR3 sequence: CASSEAQFRGRAFF. The CDR3 coding sequence is TGTGCCAGCAGTGAAGCGCAGTTTAGGGGGCGCGCTTTCTTT.

The rearrangement uses TRBV28 and TRBJ1-6; TRBD1 agrees at 8 bases. The CDR3 is made up of 17 amino acids. V was pared by 1 base and J by 7 bases, with 9 bases of the junction left unmatched. From germline, CDR1 is MDHEN and CDR2 SYDVKM. The CDR3 sequence: CASSLLTGATFNSPLHF. CDR3 nucleotide sequence: TGTGCCAGCAGTTTATTGACAGGGGCAACCTTCAATTCACCCCTCCACTTT.